These 22 T cell receptor beta chains share one sample of origin, sequenced in a study of T cells in Graves' hyperthyroidism and ophthalmopathy. Amplification of TCR beta CDR3 regions used RNA as the template. Using the HTBI primer set, a first-round RT-PCR was run on the TCR CDR3. From the multiplex PCR reads, TCRdb called clonotypes with MiXCR, one entry per CDR3 protein. The sample gives about 560,000 distinct CDR3 sequences, 16% of which show up once; approximately 18% is in the top ten. Sequencing input: blood. The receptors shown here come from a woman in her late teens or twenties with Graves' hyperthyroidism.

This clonotype was seen ten or more times. The chain carries TRBV7-9 and TRBJ2-1, with a weak D call TRBD2 (6 bases). Germline assignment: CDR1 SEHNR and CDR2 FQNEAQ (reference sequence). There are 15 residues in the CDR3. V dropped 5 bases and J dropped 8 bases, with 19 bases sitting between them. The CDR3 region has the DNA TGTGCCAGCAGCCGACTGGTGGAGGGCGGCGATGAGCAGTTCTTC. Translated, it gives CASSRLVEGGDEQFF. The full variable domain, rest sourced from reference TRBV7-9 and TRBJ2-1, is DTGVSQNPRHKITKRGQNVTFRCDPISEHNRLYWYRQTLGQGPEFLTYFQNEAQLEKSRLLSDRFSAERPKGSFSTLEIQRTEQGDSAMYLCASSRLVEGGDEQFFGPGTRLTVL.

Ten or more counts support this clonotype. The rearrangement links TRBV6-1 to TRBJ2-1, with 12 bases identical to TRBD2. Germline CDR1 reads MNHNS; CDR2 reads SASEGT. This CDR3 region has 15 residues. V gave up 7 bases and J gave up 6 bases; unmatched junction bases: 7. The CDR3, as DNA: TGTGCCAGCACCAAGACTAGCGGGAGTGGCAATGAGCAGTTCTTC. Translation: CASTKTSGSGNEQFF.

The table lists this clonotype with many counts. This chain uses TRBV20-1 with TRBJ2-4; D remains ambiguous. The germline CDR1 and CDR2 sequences are DFQATT and SNEGSKA (reference sequence). CDR3 length: 14 residues. V gave up 1 base and J gave up 0 bases, with 7 bases separating them. This CDR3 is CSARGYEAKNIQYF. CDR3 DNA sequence: TGCAGTGCTAGAGGGTATGAAGCCAAAAACATTCAGTACTTC.

This clonotype was seen many times. The V gene is TRBV11-2, the J gene TRBJ2-5; D is unclear. Germline CDR1 reads SGHAT; CDR2 reads FQNNGV. The CDR3 has 12 amino acids. V was cut by 3 bases and J by 5 bases, with 7 bases left in between. The chain's CDR3 is CASSLQVETQYF. The CDR3 coding sequence is TGTGCCAGCAGCTTGCAGGTCGAGACCCAGTACTTC.

This chain connects TRBV10-1 to TRBJ1-2; the D is unclear. The CDR3 has 13 residues. V lost 0 bases and J lost 7, with 9 bases in between. The germline V gene has CDR1 WNHNN and CDR2 SYGVQD (reference sequence). CDR3 amino acids: CASSESGRAGYTF. In DNA form, the CDR3 reads TGCGCCAGCAGTGAGTCGGGAAGGGCTGGCTACACCTTC.

The CDR3 reads CASSGPAGTGGRDEQYF. In DNA form, the CDR3 reads TGCGCCAGCAGCGGACCCGCCGGGACAGGGGGTCGGGACGAGCAGTACTTC. V gene TRBV5-1 combines with J gene TRBJ2-7; 11 bases agree with TRBD1. Germline CDR1 SGHRS, CDR2 YFSETQ. The CDR3 loop spans 17 amino acids. With V trimmed by 4 bases and J by 5 bases, 14 bases remained unmatched.

This chain joins TRBV7-2 and TRBJ1-4; D not resolved. The germline V and J ends were trimmed by 8 bases and 4 bases, with 5 bases remaining between them. The CDR3 has 11 amino acids. The germline CDR1 and CDR2 sequences are SGHTA and FQGNSA. The CDR3 DNA is TGTGCCAGCGCGTATAATGAAAAACTGTTTTTT. Protein: CASAYNEKLFF.

Many counts were recorded for this clonotype. This chain joins TRBV7-9 and TRBJ2-1; D not certain. V was cut by 1 base and J by 2 bases, with 9 bases left in between. The CDR3 is made up of 15 amino acids. Germline V gene data show CDR1 as SEHNR and CDR2 as FQNEAQ (reference sequence). Here the CDR3 reads CASSLGTATYNEQFF. Written as DNA, the CDR3 is TGTGCCAGCAGCTTAGGAACCGCTACCTACAATGAGCAGTTCTTC.

This clonotype came up many times. The chain has TRBV20-1 and TRBJ2-1; D is unresolved. The V end lost 7 bases, the J end lost 9 bases, and 13 bases lay between the germline ends. The CDR3 runs to 11 residues. CDR1 and CDR2 from the germline V gene are DFQATT and SNEGSKA (reference sequence). Here the CDR3 reads CSVPLLREQFF. In DNA form, the CDR3 reads TGCAGTGTCCCACTACTCCGTGAGCAGTTCTTC.

Ten or more counts support this clonotype. The chain employs TRBV6-1 and TRBJ1-1, with D perhaps matching TRBD1 (5 bases). Germline CDR1 reads MNHNS; CDR2 reads SASEGT. Trimming shortened V by 0 bases and J by 1 base, and 12 bases separated the two germline ends. The CDR3 is 16 residues long. CDR3 sequence reads: CASSEANGGRNTEAFF. The CDR3, as DNA: TGTGCCAGCAGTGAAGCCAATGGGGGTAGGAACACTGAAGCTTTCTTT.

The chain joins TRBV24-1 to TRBJ2-1, with TRBD1 matching over 9 bases. Germline lookup yields CDR1 KGHDR and CDR2 SFDVKD. The CDR3 sequence is 16 residues long. V was pared by 5 bases and J by 8 bases, with 12 bases of the junction left unmatched. The CDR3 coding sequence is TGTGCCACCAGTGGCTTCCGGGACAGGGTTGTCCATGAGCAGTTCTTC. Its protein is CATSGFRDRVVHEQFF.

This clonotype occurred a few times. The chain joins TRBV7-9 to TRBJ1-2; a weak D match, TRBD1 (6 bases). The CDR3 loop spans 15 amino acids. V lost 1 base to trimming and J lost 6 bases, with 15 bases between them. Germline V gene lookup returns CDR1 SEHNR and CDR2 FQNEAQ (reference sequence). The CDR3 is CASSLVSGAQDGYTF. The CDR3 DNA follows: TGTGCCAGCAGCTTAGTCTCGGGGGCGCAGGATGGCTACACCTTC.

V is TRBV12-3 or TRBV12-4 and J is TRBJ1-2; D remains ambiguous. The CDR3 is made up of 12 amino acids. Between the trimmed V and J ends, which lost 2 bases and 2 bases, there was a span of 3 bases. The CDR3 DNA sequence: TGTGCCAGCAGTTTACAAAACTATGGCTACACCTTC. It yields the protein CASSLQNYGYTF.

This clonotype was seen many times. This rearrangement joins TRBV27 to TRBJ1-1; D unresolved. The CDR3 length is 12 residues. The V end was cut by 6 bases, the J end by 5 bases, with 10 bases between. In germline, CDR1 is MNHEY, CDR2 SMNVEV (reference sequence). This CDR3 reads CASRLGPTEAFF. CDR3 DNA: TGTGCCAGCAGGCTCGGACCGACTGAAGCTTTCTTT.

The chain's CDR3 is CASSFVGGNTGELFF. CDR3 DNA sequence: TGTGCCAGTAGTTTCGTGGGGGGGAACACCGGGGAGCTGTTTTTT. The chain uses TRBV19 and TRBJ2-2, with D maybe TRBD2 (6 bases). Germline V gene data show CDR1 as LNHDA and CDR2 as SQIVND (reference sequence). V gave up 5 bases and J gave up 1 base, with 11 bases separating them. CDR3 length: 15 residues.

This clonotype was found many times. One end of the junction fails to match germline, which may point to a read error. The rearrangement uses TRBV19 and TRBJ1-5, with no clear D. The CDR3 is 13 residues long. CDR1 LNHDA and CDR2 SQIVND come from the germline V gene (reference sequence). The CDR3 DNA is TGTGCCAGCAGTATTGGTGGGAATCAGCCCCAGCATTTT. Translation: CASSIGGNQPQHF.

This clonotype was observed many times. The V gene is TRBV7-9, the J gene TRBJ1-2; no firm D call. From germline, CDR1 is SEHNR and CDR2 FQNEAQ (reference sequence). The V end lost 2 bases, the J end lost 1 base, and 5 bases lay between the germline ends. CDR3 size: 13 residues. CDR3 DNA: TGTGCCAGCAGCTTATCTCTTAACTATGGCTACACCTTC. Its protein is CASSLSLNYGYTF.

Many counts were recorded for this clonotype. J is TRBJ2-7 and V is TRBV7-2, with TRBD1 identical over 7 bases. CDR1 and CDR2 (germline): SGHTA, FQGNSA. CDR3 length: 14 amino acids. The V and J ends lost 5 bases and 2 bases, in that order; junction bases with no gene match: 6. CDR3 in DNA: TGTGCCAGCAGCCCAGAGGGACAGACCTACGAGCAGTACTTC. It encodes CASSPEGQTYEQYF.

In its sample, this clonotype was seen many times. The chain is built from TRBV7-2 and TRBJ2-5; TRBD2 agrees at 12 bases. The CDR3 is 18 amino acids. Germline V gene lookup returns CDR1 SGHTA and CDR2 FQGNSA. Germline trimming cut 1 base from V and 5 bases from J; bases unmatched to any gene: 11. The CDR3 loop reads CASSLGPSGRARGETQYF. The CDR3 DNA reads as TGTGCCAGCAGCTTAGGTCCTAGCGGGAGGGCCAGGGGGGAGACCCAGTACTTC.

The chain employs TRBV25-1 and TRBJ2-4; maybe TRBD1 (6 bases). CDR1 is MGHDK and CDR2 is SYGVNS in the germline V gene. The CDR3 extends over 17 amino acids. Trimming pared 3 bases from V and 9 bases from J, leaving 24 bases between. The CDR3 is CASSDHRGGREGGIQYF. The CDR3 nucleotides are TGTGCCAGCAGTGACCATAGAGGAGGCAGGGAAGGGGGCATTCAGTACTTC.

This clonotype was observed a few times. The junction shows a germline mismatch at one end, possibly a read error. The chain has TRBV6-1 and TRBJ1-5; D unresolved. The CDR3 is made up of 9 amino acids. Germline CDR1 is MNHNS and CDR2 is SASEGT. The CDR3 nucleotides are TGTGCCAGCAGTCAGCCCCAGCATTTT. Translated: CASSQPQHF.

CDR3 bases: TGTGCCAGCAGCTTAATTAGGGAGGCCCAGTACTTC. Encoded protein: CASSLIREAQYF. This rearrangement joins TRBV7-9 to TRBJ2-5; the D gene is possibly TRBD2 (6 bases). Trimming stripped 2 bases from V and 9 bases from J, with 10 bases between. This CDR3 region has 12 residues. The germline V gene encodes CDR1 SEHNR and CDR2 FQNEAQ (reference sequence).